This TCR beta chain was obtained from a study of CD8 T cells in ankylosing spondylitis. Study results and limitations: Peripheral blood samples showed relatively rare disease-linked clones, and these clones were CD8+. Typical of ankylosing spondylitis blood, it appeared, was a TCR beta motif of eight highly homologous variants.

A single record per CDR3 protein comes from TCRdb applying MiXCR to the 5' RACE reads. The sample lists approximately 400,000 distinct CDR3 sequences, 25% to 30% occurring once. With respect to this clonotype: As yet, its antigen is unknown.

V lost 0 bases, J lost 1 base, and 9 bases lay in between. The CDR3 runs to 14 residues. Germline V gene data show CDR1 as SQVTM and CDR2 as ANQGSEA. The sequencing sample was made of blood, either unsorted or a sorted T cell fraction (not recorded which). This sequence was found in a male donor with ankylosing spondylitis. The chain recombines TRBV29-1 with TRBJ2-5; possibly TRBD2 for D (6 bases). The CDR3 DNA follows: TGCAGCGTTGAAGATGCGGGACTCCAAGAGACCCAGTACTTC. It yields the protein CSVEDAGLQETQYF.